One and the same sample provided the 7 T cell receptor beta chains below, sequenced in a study of blood T cell repertoires in COVID-19. Sequenced by immunoSEQ multiplex PCR; TCRdb stores in-frame clones only, minus some. The sample consists of approximately 250,000 clones, roughly four fifths of them appearing once. Specimen: PBMCs or T cells enriched from blood (not recorded which). The origin of the receptors is a man aged 25 to 45 with acute COVID-19.

The chain employs TRBV18 and TRBJ1-1, with D perhaps matching TRBD1 (5 bases). Germline loops: CDR1 KGHSH, CDR2 LQKENI. Trimming cost V 4 bases and J 3 bases, with 9 bases left between them. CDR3 length: 13 amino acids. In nucleotides, the CDR3 is TGTGCCAGCTCACGCAAAGGGGACACTGAAGCTTTCTTT. Translation: CASSRKGDTEAFF.

The V and J genes are TRBV27 and TRBJ1-6; 11 bases match TRBD1. The CDR3 spans 17 residues. Germline V gives CDR1 MNHEY, CDR2 SMNVEV (reference sequence). The V segment lost 3 bases and the J segment 9 bases; nucleotides outside the gene matches: 10. The CDR3 sequence: CASSLRRPDRGPSPLHF. CDR3 nucleotide sequence: TGTGCCAGCAGTTTGCGACGCCCGGACAGGGGGCCTTCACCCCTCCACTTT.

The V and J genes are TRBV9 and TRBJ2-1, with 14 bases lining up with TRBD2. Germline CDR1 reads SGDLS; CDR2 reads YYNGEE. V gave up 3 bases and J gave up 7 bases; unmatched junction bases: 21. This CDR3 spans 21 amino acids. The CDR3 coding sequence is TGTGCCAGCAGCGGAAATCCCACTTTTCCGGGACTAGCGGGAGAGAGGAATGAGCAGTTCTTC. It codes for CASSGNPTFPGLAGERNEQFF.

The chain uses TRBV27 and TRBJ1-6, with no clear D. This CDR3 region has 18 residues. CDR1 and CDR2 from the germline V gene are MNHEY and SMNVEV (reference sequence). The V end lost 0 bases, the J end lost 5 bases, and 17 bases lay between the germline ends. CDR3 nucleotides: TGTGCCAGCAGTTTATCGTCTCGGGAGGGAAGGAATAATTCACCCCTCCACTTT. Amino acid sequence: CASSLSSREGRNNSPLHF.

The chain carries TRBV5-4 and TRBJ2-3; 8 positions agree with TRBD2. CDR1 and CDR2 (germline): SGHNT, YYREEE (reference sequence). V shed 4 bases and J 5 bases; nucleotides not matched to a gene: 6. The CDR3 is 14 amino acids. The CDR3, as DNA: TGTGCCAGCAGCGAGGCGGGGGGCCAAGATACGCAGTATTTT. Translation: CASSEAGGQDTQYF.

The V and J genes are TRBV2 and TRBJ1-5; 7 bases map to TRBD1. The germline V gene has CDR1 SNHLY and CDR2 FYNNEI. J was trimmed by 4 bases and V by 6 bases; bases with no gene match: 12. This CDR3 comprises 16 residues. The DNA for the CDR3 is TGTGCCAGCAGGAACCGGGACAGCGTTGGGAATCAGCCCCAGCATTTT. It encodes CASRNRDSVGNQPQHF.

CDR3 protein: CASSLWPGGSSPLHF. In nucleotides, the CDR3 is TGTGCCAGCAGCTTATGGCCCGGGGGTAGTTCACCCCTCCACTTT. The chain links TRBV7-2 to TRBJ1-6; D might be TRBD1 (5 bases). This CDR3 region has 15 residues. Germline V gene data show CDR1 as SGHTA and CDR2 as FQGNSA. Trimming took off 2 bases at V and 9 bases at J, with 14 bases between the two ends.